The 27 T cell receptor beta chains in this list originate from one sample, sequenced in a study of low-dose radiotherapy and immunotherapy resistance in tumors. cDNA synthesis used a TRAV/TRBV-specific primer set for both chains. A constant-region primer paired with the V-primer adapter amplified TCRs over approximately 18 PCR cycles. TCRdb analysed the reads with MiXCR anew, one entry per CDR3 protein. The sample records around 11,000 distinct CDR3 sequences, less than 75% being singletons. These receptors were taken from a human donor with advanced metastatic prostate, ovarian, gallbladder or colorectal cancer (not recorded which). This table probably holds off-target reads from a library built for another chain.

The chain uses TRBV18 and TRBJ2-3, with D perhaps TRBD1 (6 bases). The CDR3 runs to 17 residues. The V end lost 0 bases, the J end lost 4 bases, and 17 bases lay between the germline ends. CDR1 is KGHSH, CDR2 LQKENI, per germline. The CDR3 DNA reads TGTGCCAGCTCACCACCGGGCAGGGGATCAGGGGCAGATACGCAGTATTTT. It specifies CASSPPGRGSGADTQYF.

This clonotype was seen once. V gene TRBV2 combines with J gene TRBJ2-6, with D maybe TRBD2 (6 bases). The germline V gene has CDR1 SNHLY and CDR2 FYNNEI. The V end lost 2 bases, the J end lost 0 bases, and 20 bases lay between the germline ends. CDR3 length: 20 residues. CDR3 residues: CASSEFSKRAAGSGANVLTF. The CDR3 bases are TGTGCCAGCAGTGAATTCTCTAAGCGGGCCGCTGGCTCTGGGGCCAACGTCCTGACTTTC.

For the CDR3, the DNA is TGTGCCAGCAGTTACTCGACCGGGGAGCTGTTTTTT. It specifies CASSYSTGELFF. This chain connects TRBV6-2 or TRBV6-3 to TRBJ2-2; D is uncertain. The V gene lost 0 bases and the J gene lost 5 bases, with 1 base spanning the gap. The germline gives CDR1 MNHEY, CDR2 SVGEGT. The CDR3 is 12 amino acids.

The gene calls are TRBV6-5 and TRBJ1-6, with 7 bases identical to TRBD1. The CDR3 loop spans 16 amino acids. Germline-derived CDR1 and CDR2 are MNHEY and SVGAGI. The ends lost 6 bases at V and 5 bases at J; junction bases unmatched: 10. The CDR3 protein is CASSRRQGSDNSPLHF. The CDR3 DNA reads TGTGCCAGCAGCAGACGACAGGGTTCGGATAATTCACCCCTCCACTTT.

For this clonotype: A read error may account for a junction end that differs from germline. J is TRBJ2-4 and V is TRBV2, with 8 positions matching TRBD1. CDR1 is SNHLY and CDR2 is FYNNEI in the germline V gene. CDR3 size: 15 residues. CDR3 amino acids: CASSDRGPGKNILYF. For the CDR3, the DNA is TGTGCCAGCAGTGACAGGGGGCCGGGCAAAAACATTCTGTACTTC.

This clonotype was found once. One junction end disagrees with the germline gene, perhaps due to a read error. The chain joins TRBV24-1 to TRBJ1-1, with D possibly matching TRBD1 (5 bases). This CDR3 is built from 13 residues. CDR1 KGHDR and CDR2 SFDVKD come from the germline V gene. As DNA, the CDR3 is TGTGCCACCAGTCCCAAGGGGAACTCTGAAGCTTTCTTT. Translation: CATSPKGNSEAFF.

The chain combines TRBV15 with TRBJ1-4; D unresolved. This CDR3 is 15 amino acids long. V lost 0 bases and J 2 bases, leaving 7 bases between the germline ends. From germline, CDR1 is LNHNV and CDR2 YYDKDF (reference sequence). The CDR3 coding sequence is TGTGCCACCAGCAGAGAAAGGTCGACTAATGAAAAACTGTTTTTT. Translated: CATSRERSTNEKLFF.

This clonotype has more than one count but fewer than ten. This chain joins TRBV5-1 and TRBJ2-1; D possibly corresponds to TRBD1 (5 bases). The CDR3 runs to 14 residues. The germline gives CDR1 SGHRS, CDR2 YFSETQ. Between the trimmed V and J ends, which lost 1 base and 9 bases, there was a span of 14 bases. CDR3 bases: TGCGCCAGCAGCTTGCTGGGTAGGGGTGGTGAGCAGTTCTTC. This translates into CASSLLGRGGEQFF.

This clonotype was counted only a few times. The chain uses TRBV6-6 and TRBJ2-1, with 8 bases identical to TRBD2. J lost 4 bases, V lost 4 bases, and 3 bases had no gene match. The CDR3 loop spans 14 amino acids. Germline V gene sequence: CDR1 MNHNY, CDR2 SVGAGI (reference sequence). The CDR3 loop reads CASSSGGVYNEQFF. The CDR3 DNA sequence: TGTGCCAGCAGTTCCGGGGGGGTGTACAATGAGCAGTTCTTC.

The chain combines TRBV7-2 with TRBJ2-5, with 9 bases aligning to TRBD1. The CDR3 length is 14 residues. In germline, CDR1 is SGHTA, CDR2 FQGNSA. V gave up 4 bases and J gave up 5 bases; unmatched junction bases: 5. The CDR3 sequence: CASSSRTGDETQYF. The CDR3 DNA follows: TGTGCCAGCAGCTCCAGGACAGGGGATGAGACCCAGTACTTC.

The chain recombines TRBV20-1 with TRBJ1-1; 10 bases agree with TRBD1. CDR1 and CDR2 from the germline V gene are DFQATT and SNEGSKA (reference sequence). CDR3 size: 16 residues. With 1 base clipped from V and 6 bases from J, the junction kept 11 bases outside the gene matches. The CDR3 nucleotides are TGCAGTGCTAGAGCCTTGGGACAGGGGAAGTGGGCTGAAGCTTTCTTT. It translates to CSARALGQGKWAEAFF.

The chain couples TRBV28 to TRBJ2-1; 9 bases agree with TRBD2. The CDR3 spans 15 residues. Germline V gene data show CDR1 as MDHEN and CDR2 as SYDVKM. V dropped 5 bases and J dropped 8; count of bases not matched to a gene: 10. CDR3 DNA: TGTGCCAGCAGTCCCCCTGGCGGGGGGGCCTATGAGCAGTTCTTC. Translated, it gives CASSPPGGGAYEQFF.

CDR3 in DNA: TGTGCCAGCAGCCGCAAGACAGGGGACAATACTGAAGCTTTCTTT. Amino acid sequence: CASSRKTGDNTEAFF. The chain has TRBV5-4 and TRBJ1-1; 8 bases align to TRBD1. V lost 4 bases and J lost 5; bases outside the gene matches: 10. CDR1 is SGHNT, CDR2 YYREEE, per germline (reference sequence). The CDR3 consists of 15 residues.

The chain uses TRBV28 and TRBJ2-3; 10 bases match TRBD1. This CDR3 region has 14 residues. CDR1 is MDHEN, CDR2 SYDVKM, per germline. After removal of 6 bases from V and 8 bases from J, the junction contained 8 bases not matched to a gene. The CDR3 nucleotides read TGTGCCAGCAGCAGAAGACAGGGGGCAAGTACGCAGTATTTT. It encodes CASSRRQGASTQYF.

The chain couples TRBV11-2 to TRBJ2-7; possible D gene TRBD1, 6 bases. The V end lost 4 bases, the J end lost 2 bases, and 24 bases lay between the germline ends. This CDR3 contains 18 residues. The germline CDR1 and CDR2 sequences are SGHAT and FQNNGV. The DNA for the CDR3 is TGTGCCAGCAGCTCGACCGGGACAAGGACCTCTTTTGCCTACGAGCAGTACTTC. Translating gives CASSSTGTRTSFAYEQYF.

This clonotype showed up just a few times. The V and J genes are TRBV10-3 and TRBJ1-2; TRBD1 aligns across 9 bases. V lost 10 bases to trimming and J lost 0 bases; unmatched junction nucleotides: 18. Germline CDR1 reads ENHRY; CDR2 reads SYGVKD. CDR3 length: 18 amino acids. The CDR3 spells CATGKLRDRDRANYGYTF. CDR3 DNA: TGTGCCACCGGAAAACTCCGGGACAGGGATCGTGCTAACTATGGCTACACCTTC.

The chain combines TRBV7-9 with TRBJ2-5; TRBD2 matches 7 bases. CDR3 size: 15 residues. J was trimmed by 1 base and V by 1 base; bases with no gene match: 3. Germline V gene sequence: CDR1 SEHNR, CDR2 FQNEAQ (reference sequence). This CDR3 reads CASSLGAGVQETQYF. DNA of the CDR3: TGTGCCAGCAGCTTAGGGGCGGGGGTCCAAGAGACCCAGTACTTC.

In its sample, this clonotype was seen a few times. This chain uses TRBV24-1 with TRBJ2-1; 13 bases line up with TRBD2. V lost 3 bases and J lost 6; bases outside the gene matches: 4. The CDR3 has 16 residues. Germline-derived CDR1 and CDR2 are KGHDR and SFDVKD. The DNA for the CDR3 is TGTGCCACCAGTGATCGACTAGCGGGAGGTCGCAATGAGCAGTTCTTC. This codes for CATSDRLAGGRNEQFF.

The chain employs TRBV13 and TRBJ2-1, with D tentatively TRBD1 or TRBD2 (5 bases each). Germline V lookup: CDR1 PRHDT, CDR2 FYEKMQ (reference sequence). V was clipped by 5 bases and J by 2 bases, with 13 bases between them. The CDR3 runs to 15 residues. The DNA of the CDR3 is TGTGCCAGCAGCCCGGGACCTATGCCCTACAATGAGCAGTTCTTC. It is translated as CASSPGPMPYNEQFF.

The rearrangement links TRBV4-2 to TRBJ1-4; the D is unclear. V was pared by 0 bases and J by 8 bases, with 13 bases between. CDR3 length: 15 amino acids. The germline gives CDR1 LGHNA, CDR2 YNFKEQ. CDR3 nucleotides: TGTGCCAGCAGCCAAGAGCCCGGAGCCCGGGAAAAACTGTTTTTT. Protein sequence: CASSQEPGAREKLFF.

The chain uses TRBV7-8 and TRBJ2-7; 8 positions match TRBD1. V lost 5 bases and J lost 4; bases outside the gene matches: 19. CDR1 is SGHVS and CDR2 is FQNEAQ in the germline V gene. The CDR3 consists of 18 residues. The DNA for the CDR3 is TGTGCCAGCAGCCCGGGGTGGGCAGGGGGCAACAAAGGGTACGAGCAGTACTTC. Amino acids: CASSPGWAGGNKGYEQYF.

V and J are TRBV5-6 and TRBJ1-5, with D possibly TRBD1 on 5 matching bases. Trimming removed 3 bases at V and 6 bases at J, with 22 bases between. Germline CDR1 is SGHDT and CDR2 is YYEEEE. The CDR3 has 17 amino acids. The CDR3 loop reads CASSSYNVAGKGQPQHF. The DNA for the CDR3 is TGTGCCAGCAGCTCCTATAATGTTGCAGGGAAAGGTCAGCCCCAGCATTTT.

This clonotype was counted a few times. The chain employs TRBV6-2 or TRBV6-3 and TRBJ2-2; 9 positions match TRBD2. With V trimmed by 8 bases and J by 9 bases, 19 bases remained unmatched. Germline CDR1 is MNHEY and CDR2 is SVGEGT. CDR3 size: 17 residues. The CDR3 region is CASGKTLAGPVIRELFF. In DNA, the CDR3 is TGTGCCAGCGGAAAGACCCTAGCGGGGCCGGTGATACGGGAGCTGTTTTTT.

This clonotype was seen a handful of times. The rearrangement joins TRBV6-1 to TRBJ1-4, with TRBD1 identical over 10 bases. The CDR3 is 16 amino acids. Losses at the gene ends were 5 bases for V and 5 bases for J; bases not matched to a gene: 8. CDR1 is MNHNS, CDR2 SASEGT, per germline. CDR3 sequence reads: CASSYSLTGGNEKLFF. The DNA for the CDR3 is TGTGCCAGCAGTTACTCTTTGACAGGGGGCAATGAAAAACTGTTTTTT.

This chain connects TRBV4-2 to TRBJ2-7; TRBD2 aligns across 9 bases. The CDR3 is 18 amino acids. Losses at the gene ends were 0 bases for V and 2 bases for J; bases not matched to a gene: 11. The germline CDR1 and CDR2 sequences are LGHNA and YNFKEQ. The DNA for the CDR3 is TGTGCCAGCAGCCAAGATCGGTCTAGCGGGGACCGAGCCTACGAGCAGTACTTC. This sequence encodes CASSQDRSSGDRAYEQYF.

The J gene is TRBJ2-2, the V gene TRBV7-2, with 8 bases identical to TRBD2. V lost 2 bases and J lost 1; bases outside the gene matches: 6. CDR3 size: 17 residues. Germline CDR1 reads SGHTA; CDR2 reads FQGNSA. CDR3 nucleotides: TGTGCCAGCAGCTTAAAAGTTACTAGCGGGAACACCGGGGAGCTGTTTTTT. Protein product: CASSLKVTSGNTGELFF.

This chain joins TRBV29-1 and TRBJ1-1, with D possibly being TRBD1 (6 bases). Trimming removed 7 bases from V and 4 bases from J, with 16 bases in between. In germline, CDR1 is SQVTM, CDR2 ANQGSEA. The length of the CDR3 is 13 residues. The CDR3 loop reads CSAEGVGGTEAFF. CDR3 sequence (DNA): TGCAGCGCCGAAGGGGTAGGGGGCACTGAAGCTTTCTTT. The full variable domain, rest sourced from reference TRBV29-1 and TRBJ1-1, is SAVISQKPSRDICQRGTSLTIQCQVDSQVTMMFWYRQQPGQSLTLIATANQGSEATYESGFVIDKFPISRPNLTFSTLTVSNMSPEDSSIYLCSAEGVGGTEAFFGQGTRLTVV.